These 27 T cell receptor beta chains share one sample of origin, sequenced in a study of CD8+CD57+ T cells in acquired aplastic anemia. All patients picked for sequencing had shown, by flow cytometry, an expansion of CD8+CD57+ cells. The use of genomic DNA as template underpinned the TCR beta VDJ and CDR3 profiling. TCRdb analysed the reads with MiXCR anew, one entry per CDR3 protein. Of 150,000 or so distinct CDR3 sequences detected, 45% to 55% appear once; the ten largest clones hold 0.85% to 1.2%. Sequenced input: sorted CD4+, CD8+, or CD8+CD57+ T cells (not recorded which) from PBMCs. The receptors were sampled from a human donor with aplastic anemia.

This clonotype was found many times. The rearrangement uses TRBV19 and TRBJ1-6; D is ambiguous. This CDR3 is built from 12 residues. CDR1 and CDR2 from the germline V gene are LNHDA and SQIVND (reference sequence). With 6 bases removed from V and 4 bases from J, the gap between germline ends came to 4 bases. As DNA, the CDR3 is TGTGCCAGTAGCGATTATAATTCACCCCTCCACTTT. It translates to CASSDYNSPLHF. Using reference TRBV19 and TRBJ1-6 for the parts outside the CDR3, the full variable domain is DGGITQSPKYLFRKEGQNVTLSCEQNLNHDAMYWYRQDPGQGLRLIYYSQIVNDFQKGDIAEGYSVSREKKESFPLTVTSAQKNPTAFYLCASSDYNSPLHFGNGTRLTVT.

The genes are TRBV19 and TRBJ2-3; no clear D gene. Trimming pared 9 bases from V and 6 bases from J, leaving 13 bases between. The CDR3 covers 12 residues. Germline loops: CDR1 LNHDA, CDR2 SQIVND (reference sequence). This CDR3 reads CASSLGWDTQYF. The DNA for the CDR3 is TGTGCCAGCAGCTTAGGTTGGGATACGCAGTATTTT.

This clonotype appeared many times. The rearrangement joins TRBV19 to TRBJ1-5, with D possibly matching TRBD1 (5 bases). The germline CDR1 and CDR2 sequences are LNHDA and SQIVND (reference sequence). V lost 3 bases and J 6 bases, leaving 12 bases between the germline ends. This CDR3 has 14 residues. The CDR3 DNA is TGTGCCAGTAGTATTGGGCAGGGAGGTCAGCCCCAGCATTTT. This codes for CASSIGQGGQPQHF. Supplemented by reference TRBV19 and TRBJ1-5, the full variable domain reads DGGITQSPKYLFRKEGQNVTLSCEQNLNHDAMYWYRQDPGQGLRLIYYSQIVNDFQKGDIAEGYSVSREKKESFPLTVTSAQKNPTAFYLCASSIGQGGQPQHFGDGTRLSIL.

The J gene is TRBJ2-2, the V gene TRBV12-3 or TRBV12-4, with D possibly being TRBD2 (5 bases). The ends were cut back, 2 bases at V and 8 bases at J, with 12 bases in the middle. The length of the CDR3 is 14 residues. CDR3 DNA sequence: TGTGCCAGCAGTTTACGCCTAGCATCAGGGGAGCTGTTTTTT. Translated: CASSLRLASGELFF.

The J gene is TRBJ2-3, the V gene TRBV12-3 or TRBV12-4, with 11 bases lining up with TRBD1. This CDR3 contains 16 residues. V trimming: 5 bases; J trimming: 7 bases; junction bases outside the gene matches: 11. The DNA of the CDR3 is TGTGCCAGCAGTGAATCCGGGACAGGGGGGCGGAATACGCAGTATTTT. Translation gives CASSESGTGGRNTQYF.

This clonotype was counted many times. The genes are TRBV5-4 and TRBJ1-2, with 8 bases identical to TRBD1. V was clipped by 6 bases and J by 0 bases; unmatched bases: 7. Germline assignment: CDR1 SGHNT and CDR2 YYREEE (reference sequence). The CDR3 has 15 residues. The CDR3 is CASISGQGPNYGYTF. The CDR3 DNA is TGTGCCAGCATCTCCGGACAGGGCCCTAACTATGGCTACACCTTC.

V gene TRBV25-1 combines with J gene TRBJ1-2; D remains ambiguous. Germline V lookup: CDR1 MGHDK, CDR2 SYGVNS. This CDR3 has 13 amino acids. V was shortened by 7 bases and J by 4 bases, with 13 bases between the two germline ends. The CDR3 reads CASKDHGGYGYTF. For the CDR3, the DNA is TGTGCCAGCAAGGATCACGGCGGCTATGGCTACACCTTC.

The CDR3 nucleotides read TGTGCCAGCAGTGGAAAGGTATTTGATACGCAGTATTTT. Amino acids: CASSGKVFDTQYF. The V and J genes are TRBV2 and TRBJ2-3; D is uncertain. The germline V gene has CDR1 SNHLY and CDR2 FYNNEI. Trimming pared 4 bases from V and 6 bases from J, leaving 11 bases between. The CDR3 is made up of 13 amino acids.

This chain connects TRBV7-7 to TRBJ1-2, with a weak D call TRBD1 (6 bases). CDR1 is SSHAT and CDR2 is FNYEAQ in the germline V gene (reference sequence). This CDR3 is 14 amino acids long. V shed 5 bases and J shed 8 bases, with 18 bases lying between them. CDR3 loop: CASSLGLGGGGYTF. CDR3 bases: TGTGCCAGCAGCCTCGGACTAGGGGGGGGAGGCTACACCTTC.

This clonotype showed up many times. The V and J genes are TRBV2 and TRBJ2-7, with TRBD2 as a possible D gene (5 bases). V was shortened by 2 bases and J by 3 bases, with 14 bases between the two germline ends. Germline V gene sequence: CDR1 SNHLY, CDR2 FYNNEI. The CDR3 totals 15 residues. The DNA for the CDR3 is TGTGCCAGCAGTGAATCGTCGCTAGCCCGCTACGAGCAGTACTTC. This encodes CASSESSLARYEQYF. The variable domain in full, completed from reference TRBV2 and TRBJ2-7, reads EPEVTQTPSHQVTQMGQEVILRCVPISNHLYFYWYRQILGQKVEFLVSFYNNEISEKSEIFDDQFSVERPDGSNFTLKIRSTKLEDSAMYFCASSESSLARYEQYFGPGTRLTVT.

At least ten counts were recorded for this clonotype. This chain links TRBV12-3 or TRBV12-4 with TRBJ2-3, with 10 bases lining up with TRBD2. J lost 1 base, V lost 5 bases, and 9 bases had no gene match. The CDR3 has 17 amino acids. The CDR3 sequence is CASSQRGGFSGTDTQYF. CDR3 DNA: TGTGCCAGCAGTCAGCGGGGGGGCTTCTCCGGCACAGATACGCAGTATTTT.

This clonotype was found a few times. The chain couples TRBV2 to TRBJ1-2; D unresolved. Trimming removed 7 bases from V and 8 bases from J, with 11 bases in between. This CDR3 is built from 11 residues. CDR1 and CDR2 (germline): SNHLY, FYNNEI. The chain's CDR3 is CASTLLWGYTF. The CDR3 bases are TGTGCCAGCACCTTACTATGGGGCTACACCTTC.

The gene calls are TRBV12-3 or TRBV12-4 and TRBJ2-3; TRBD2 is a possible D gene (6 bases). V was trimmed by 6 bases and J by 6 bases, leaving 10 bases between them. The CDR3 is 12 amino acids. The CDR3, as DNA: TGTGCCAGCAGCCAGCGGGTGGATACGCAGTATTTT. Translation gives CASSQRVDTQYF.

This clonotype appeared many times. This chain links TRBV6-1 with TRBJ2-7; 10 bases are shared with TRBD2. V was clipped by 6 bases and J by 0 bases; unmatched bases: 5. Germline assignment: CDR1 MNHNS and CDR2 SASEGT. The CDR3 covers 15 residues. The CDR3 spells CASSLTSGTSYEQYF. CDR3 DNA: TGTGCCAGCAGCCTCACTAGCGGGACCTCCTACGAGCAGTACTTC.

V usage is TRBV20-1 and J usage is TRBJ2-7; D not certain. This CDR3 has 10 residues. Trimming removed 6 bases from V and 3 bases from J, with 6 bases in between. Germline V gene sequence: CDR1 DFQATT, CDR2 SNEGSKA (reference sequence). The CDR3 protein is CSARHYEQYF. The CDR3 coding sequence is TGCAGTGCGAGACACTACGAGCAGTACTTC.

Turning to this clonotype: The missing conserved phenylalanine or tryptophan at the end of this CDR3 makes a read error likely. The rearrangement joins TRBV4-1 to TRBJ2-1; tentatively, D is TRBD2 (6 bases). Germline CDR1 and CDR2: MGHRA and YSYEKL. This CDR3 is built from 16 residues. V was clipped by 3 bases and J by 5 bases, with 17 bases between them. CDR3 amino acids: CASSHLLDQRDNEQFL. The CDR3 DNA follows: TGCGCCAGCAGCCACCTCCTGGACCAGCGGGACAATGAGCAGTTCCTC.

This clonotype has a handful of counts. A clone one base away is much larger, so this may be a read error. A read error is likely, as this CDR3 ends without the conserved phenylalanine or tryptophan. This chain uses TRBV12-3 or TRBV12-4 with TRBJ1-6, with D possibly TRBD1 on 6 matching bases. The germline V and J ends were trimmed by 3 bases and 4 bases, with 7 bases remaining between them. CDR3 length: 14 residues. The CDR3 DNA reads TGTGCCAGCAGTTTGAGGGGGTATAATTCACCCCTCCACCTT. The encoded protein is CASSLRGYNSPLHL.

This sequence joins TRBV20-1 and TRBJ2-6; D remains unclear. There are 15 residues in the CDR3. V was shortened by 6 bases and J by 0 bases, with 12 bases between the two germline ends. Germline V gene data show CDR1 as DFQATT and CDR2 as SNEGSKA (reference sequence). CDR3 coding DNA: TGCAGTGCGCGACCTGGTATCTCTGGGGCCAACGTCCTGACTTTC. Amino acids: CSARPGISGANVLTF.

This clonotype has ten or more counts. This chain links TRBV7-2 with TRBJ2-3; 8 bases are shared with TRBD2. The V gene end was trimmed by 5 bases and the J gene end by 6 bases; junction bases not matched to a gene: 13. This CDR3 is 16 amino acids long. Germline loops: CDR1 SGHTA, CDR2 FQGNSA. The chain's CDR3 is CASSGLAGTRWDTQYF. The CDR3 bases are TGTGCCAGCAGCGGTTTAGCGGGGACCCGCTGGGATACGCAGTATTTT.

This clonotype showed up many times. V is TRBV14 and J is TRBJ1-6, with D unclear. Germline loops: CDR1 SGHDN, CDR2 FVKESK. V was cut by 0 bases and J by 7 bases, with 10 bases left in between. The CDR3 consists of 15 residues. CDR3 in amino acids: CASSQEILGNSPLHF. As DNA, the CDR3 is TGTGCCAGCAGCCAAGAAATTTTGGGGAATTCACCCCTCCACTTT.

The V gene is TRBV7-6, the J gene TRBJ2-3; 9 bases align to TRBD1. The CDR3 is 16 amino acids. Germline V gene lookup returns CDR1 SGHVS and CDR2 FNYEAQ. J gave up 2 bases and V 3 bases, and 6 bases lay outside the gene matches. CDR3 sequence reads: CASSLRQGGYTDTQYF. CDR3 in DNA: TGTGCCAGCAGCTTGCGACAGGGGGGGTACACAGATACGCAGTATTTT.

This clonotype was observed once. CDR3 region: CATAPAGSSYNEQFF. CDR3 DNA sequence: TGTGCCACCGCTCCGGCGGGGAGCTCCTACAATGAGCAGTTCTTC. The gene calls are TRBV25-1 and TRBJ2-1, with a possible D match to TRBD2 (6 bases). V dropped 10 bases and J dropped 0 bases, with 16 bases sitting between them. CDR1 is MGHDK and CDR2 is SYGVNS in the germline V gene. The CDR3 extends over 15 amino acids. The whole variable domain, remainder taken from reference TRBV25-1 and TRBJ2-1, is EADIYQTPRYLVIGTGKKITLECSQTMGHDKMYWYQQDPGMELHLIHYSYGVNSTEKGDLSSESTVSRIRTEHFPLTLESARPSHTSQYLCATAPAGSSYNEQFFGPGTRLTVL.

Notes on this clonotype: Possible read error: a much larger clone is one base away. This chain joins TRBV3-1 and TRBJ2-7; the D gene could be TRBD1 or TRBD2 (6 bases each). Looked up from germline, CDR1 is LGHDT and CDR2 is YNNKEL (reference sequence). The CDR3 sequence is 15 residues long. Trimming took 1 base from V and 6 from J, leaving 16 bases between them. The CDR3 loop is CASSQVSRGLAEQYF. The DNA of the CDR3 is TGTGCCAGCAGCCAAGTTAGCAGGGGACTTGCCGAGCAGTACTTC.

This chain links TRBV20-1 with TRBJ2-7, with TRBD2 matching 9 bases. The CDR3 loop spans 13 amino acids. The germline gives CDR1 DFQATT, CDR2 SNEGSKA (reference sequence). J lost 2 bases, V lost 5 bases, and 4 bases had no gene match. DNA of the CDR3: TGCAGTGCTGGGCCTAGCGGGACCTACGAGCAGTACTTC. Protein product: CSAGPSGTYEQYF.

V and J are TRBV5-1 and TRBJ2-1; 10 bases fit TRBD2. The CDR3 has 15 amino acids. Germline-derived CDR1 and CDR2 are SGHRS and YFSETQ. After removal of 6 bases from V and 9 bases from J, the junction contained 12 bases not matched to a gene. The DNA of the CDR3 is TGCGCCAGCATCGCAGCAGCGGGAGGGCCAGGTGAGCAGTTCTTC. Amino acid sequence: CASIAAAGGPGEQFF.

This chain links TRBV10-3 with TRBJ1-5; D gene unclear. V dropped 0 bases and J dropped 4 bases, with 10 bases sitting between them. CDR3 length: 15 amino acids. The germline V gene encodes CDR1 ENHRY and CDR2 SYGVKD. The CDR3 bases are TGTGCCATCAGTGAGTCTGGCAGCCTGAATCAGCCCCAGCATTTT. Translated: CAISESGSLNQPQHF.

The J gene is TRBJ1-1, the V gene TRBV6-1; the D is unclear. The ends were cut back, 3 bases at V and 5 bases at J, with 13 bases in the middle. CDR1 is MNHNS and CDR2 is SASEGT in the germline V gene. The length of the CDR3 is 14 residues. CDR3 sequence (DNA): TGTGCCAGCAGTGATCCGGGCGCGCGAACTGAAGCTTTCTTT. Its translation is CASSDPGARTEAFF.